Listed below are T cell receptor beta chains from one sample, sequenced in a study of cytomegalovirus exposure and HLA in healthy donors. Assay used: immunoSEQ multiplex PCR; TCRdb lists only in-frame clones, some missing. The sample includes about 120,000 clones, around 77% of them seen just once. Sequencing was performed on PBMCs. Every receptor here comes from a man aged 50-60 years in good health and CMV-seropositive. CDR3s leave out the opening cysteine and the closing phenylalanine or tryptophan. The order of the fields is D gene, V gene, CDR3 protein. A D gene is named only where the DNA matches it firmly.

TRBD1 TRBV25-1 ASSGVRRGSSEAF
NA TRBV6-6 ASTAGGPGT
NA TRBV5-6 ASSLVGSPQDEQF
NA TRBV2 ASTRSPGAF
TRBD1 TRBV5-4 ASSFGDRQYGYT
NA TRBV12-5 ASASIGELF
NA TRBV30 AWSRWSSGANVLT
NA TRBV9 ASSPGRVNTEAF
TRBD1 TRBV28 ASSVPGQANQPQH
TRBD1 TRBV11-2 ASSSSQGNGSPLH
NA TRBV27 ASSLRENTEAF
NA TRBV5-1 ASSLGRNEAF
NA TRBV5-1 ASSWASTTYEEQY
NA TRBV5-4 ASSFGAGSTDTQY
TRBD1 TRBV7-6 ASSLVGGQGGYGYT
TRBD1 TRBV5-5 ASSPGQGGYGYT
NA TRBV5-1 ASSPRFGALNTEAF
TRBD1 TRBV11-3 ASSFTGAYEQY
NA TRBV5-1 ASRIGLSLTDTQY
NA TRBV15 ATSIGSYYEQY
NA TRBV18 ASSPKANTEAF
NA TRBV9 ASSVSLITEAF
TRBD1 TRBV19 ASSPWTGAYEQY
NA TRBV10-3 AISESGGSMNTEAF
TRBD2 TRBV7-2 ASSLVTGGSQETQY
NA TRBV28 ATSQSSYEQY
TRBD1 TRBV6-5 ASSYDRGRAYEQY
TRBD1 TRBV7-2 ASSLGQGGRWETQY
NA TRBV4-1 ASSQDQGQPQH
TRBD1 TRBV2 ASSRQGSSYEQY
TRBD1 TRBV30 AFATGPYGYT
NA TRBV4-3 ASSFSWNTEAF
NA TRBV19 ASINGGESTEAF
NA TRBV6-5 ASSYSGGRYGYT
NA TRBV7-2 ASSSSNQKAF
NA TRBV5-4 ASSFRRGGDTEAF
NA TRBV6-5 ASSTLSGNDQPQH
NA TRBV6-5 ASSSFLRTEAF
NA TRBV5-1 ASSLVTGREGTQY
TRBD1 TRBV5-1 ASKGQGISTDTQY
TRBD1 TRBV18 ASSPGQDTEAF
NA TRBV7-9 ASSLDQGSSPLH
TRBD1 TRBV4-3 ASSHSGTGEYEQY
TRBD1 TRBV19 ASRPIGLGTGDIYEQY
NA TRBV18 ASSPPDRIYGYT
NA TRBV10-1 ASPWGLRSYNSPLH
TRBD1 TRBV2 ASGGTGGYQPQH
NA TRBV10-2 ASSGETGTGQLGQY
NA TRBV5-1 ASSTNRVGNTGELF
TRBD1 TRBV5-5 ASSTMGTGHEQF
TRBD1 TRBV5-1 ASSYDRGVHEQY
NA TRBV19 ASSDTNKATNEKLF
TRBD2 TRBV4-3 ASSRLAGPYEQY
TRBD2 TRBV18 ASSPGTSGRWLNIQY
TRBD1 TRBV2 ASSERDRVGQPQH
TRBD1 TRBV25-1 ASSSQGTGKQY
NA TRBV6-6 ASKQQGLSNQPQH
NA TRBV10-3 ATLMTENTEAF
NA TRBV19 ASSQADTGGNQPQH
NA TRBV13 ASSLDSNRDYT